The T cell receptor beta chain under discussion was sequenced for a study of blood T cell repertoires in COVID-19. On the study more broadly: Sites across the United States, Italy and Spain contributed samples from acute and convalescent COVID-19. The analysed material was cDNA or gDNA that came from T cells, B-cell-depleted T cells, or PBMCs.

J was trimmed by 4 bases and V by 7 bases; bases with no gene match: 11. CDR3 length: 15 residues. Germline V gives CDR1 SGHNT, CDR2 YENEEA. The authors' processing: Amplified reference gene primers provided the basis for estimating nucleated cell counts. The data were produced by immunoSEQ multiplex PCR, yet TCRdb's version contains in-frame clones alone and is incomplete. V and J calls and clone size are given by that table; D and trimming were obtained from the DNA. The table includes roughly 120,000 clones, around 87% detected once. The clonotype originates from a woman in her 70s with acute or convalescent COVID-19. The chain has TRBV11-3 and TRBJ2-3; 7 bases match TRBD1. What was sequenced was peripheral blood. The CDR3 sequence is CASTLRTGTADTQYF. CDR3 sequence (DNA): TGTGCCAGCACCCTAAGGACAGGTACGGCAGATACGCAGTATTTT.